The 30 T cell receptor beta chains reported below all come from one sample, sequenced in a study of shared clonotypes between healthy human individuals. Method: immunoSEQ multiplex PCR; TCRdb's copy keeps in-frame clones and lacks some. The sample consists of approximately 1.1 million clones, 78% of them appearing once. The specimen was memory CD4+ T cells from PBMCs. The subset here: CD45RA-negative fraction. Receptor source: a man between 18 and 35 years old in good health. Some clones in this sample may be carry-over from other donors' samples.

The V call is TRBV15, the J call TRBJ1-3, with 8 bases lining up with TRBD1. Germline V lookup: CDR1 LNHNV, CDR2 YYDKDF (reference sequence). This CDR3 contains 15 residues. V lost 0 bases to trimming and J lost 4 bases; unmatched junction nucleotides: 2. The DNA for the CDR3 is TGTGCCACCAGCAGAGACAGGGGGCGCGGAAACACCATATATTTT. It codes for CATSRDRGRGNTIYF.

Concerning this clone itself: Other DNA sequences in the sample encode the same CDR3. This chain connects TRBV7-9 to TRBJ2-7; D unresolved. CDR3 length: 12 amino acids. From germline, CDR1 is SEHNR and CDR2 FQNEAQ (reference sequence). Deletions cut 1 base from V and 3 bases from J, with 4 bases between. The CDR3: CASSLGFYEQYF. In DNA form, the CDR3 reads TGTGCCAGCAGCTTAGGATTCTACGAGCAGTACTTC. Full variable domain (remainder filled in from reference TRBV7-9 and TRBJ2-7): DTGVSQNPRHKITKRGQNVTFRCDPISEHNRLYWYRQTLGQGPEFLTYFQNEAQLEKSRLLSDRFSAERPKGSFSTLEIQRTEQGDSAMYLCASSLGFYEQYFGPGTRLTVT.

The chain carries TRBV28 and TRBJ2-1; 7 bases match TRBD1. The CDR3 length is 17 residues. Germline V gives CDR1 MDHEN, CDR2 SYDVKM. V lost 6 bases and J lost 0; bases outside the gene matches: 11. Here the CDR3 reads CASSHRFRDSSYNEQFF. CDR3 DNA: TGTGCCAGCAGCCATCGATTCAGGGACAGCTCCTACAATGAGCAGTTCTTC.

The chain combines TRBV7-2 with TRBJ2-1, with TRBD2 as a possible D gene (8 bases). The V gene's germline CDR1 is SGHTA and CDR2 FQGNSA. V lost 4 bases to trimming and J lost 4 bases, with 26 bases between them. This CDR3 region has 19 residues. CDR3 protein: CASSSRGSGSPPPYNEQFF. For the CDR3, the DNA is TGTGCCAGCAGCTCCAGGGGGAGCGGGAGCCCCCCCCCATACAATGAGCAGTTCTTC.

In its sample, this clone was seen once. V gene TRBV5-4 combines with J gene TRBJ2-2, with TRBD1 matching 7 bases. V lost 5 bases, J lost 4 bases, and 8 bases stayed unmatched. Germline CDR1 and CDR2: SGHNT and YYREEE (reference sequence). This CDR3 is 15 amino acids long. This CDR3 is CASSPGQLATGELFF. In DNA form, the CDR3 reads TGTGCCAGCAGTCCGGGACAGCTGGCCACCGGGGAGCTGTTTTTT.

The CDR3 DNA follows: TGTGCCAGCAGCTTTTCAGCGGGCGAGCAGTACTTC. Amino acid sequence: CASSFSAGEQYF. V and J are TRBV7-8 and TRBJ2-7; tentative D call: TRBD2 (6 bases). Germline CDR1 and CDR2: SGHVS and FQNEAQ. Trimming took off 3 bases at V and 6 bases at J, with 9 bases between the two ends. The CDR3 loop spans 12 amino acids. Full variable domain (remainder filled in from reference TRBV7-8 and TRBJ2-7): GAGVSQSPRYKVAKRGQDVALRCDPISGHVSLFWYQQALGQGPEFLTYFQNEAQLDKSGLPSDRFFAERPEGSVSTLKIQRTQQEDSAVYLCASSFSAGEQYFGPGTRLTVT.

V is TRBV6-5 and J is TRBJ2-3; 11 nucleotides match TRBD1. V was clipped by 5 bases and J by 5 bases; unmatched bases: 6. The germline gives CDR1 MNHEY, CDR2 SVGAGI. The CDR3 is made up of 15 amino acids. The DNA for the CDR3 is TGTGCCAGCAGTCCTGGACAGGGGGCAAGAGATACGCAGTATTTT. Its protein product is CASSPGQGARDTQYF.

The rearrangement links TRBV5-1 to TRBJ1-1; 11 bases agree with TRBD1. The CDR3 consists of 16 residues. Germline V CDR1 and CDR2: SGHRS, YFSETQ. After removal of 1 base from V and 3 bases from J, the junction contained 5 bases not matched to a gene. The CDR3 loop reads CASSLLPGQGDTEAFF. The CDR3 DNA is TGCGCCAGCAGCTTGTTACCGGGACAGGGGGACACTGAAGCTTTCTTT.

J is TRBJ2-1 and V is TRBV4-2; TRBD2 is a possible D gene (7 bases). This CDR3 spans 15 amino acids. Looked up from germline, CDR1 is LGHNA and CDR2 is YNFKEQ. V lost 2 bases to trimming and J lost 8 bases, with 16 bases between them. This CDR3 is CASSQWRGGSDEQFF. The DNA of the CDR3 is TGTGCCAGCAGCCAATGGAGGGGGGGGTCGGATGAGCAGTTCTTC.

This clone was seen many times. This sample includes further DNA sequences coding for the same CDR3. This chain connects TRBV5-1 to TRBJ2-2, with D unresolved. The CDR3 sequence is 15 residues long. The germline V gene encodes CDR1 SGHRS and CDR2 YFSETQ. Between the trimmed V and J ends, which lost 0 bases and 0 bases, there was a span of 6 bases. The CDR3 loop reads CASSLDRPNTGELFF. CDR3 in DNA: TGCGCCAGCAGCTTGGACAGACCGAACACCGGGGAGCTGTTTTTT.

The V call is TRBV7-9, the J call TRBJ1-2; D is unresolved. The CDR3 covers 14 residues. Germline CDR1 and CDR2: SEHNR and FQNEAQ (reference sequence). With 0 bases removed from V and 6 bases from J, the gap between germline ends came to 11 bases. CDR3 in amino acids: CASSLAGGSHGYTF. CDR3 bases: TGTGCCAGCAGCTTAGCCGGAGGCAGCCATGGCTACACCTTC. The variable domain in full, completed from reference TRBV7-9 and TRBJ1-2, reads DTGVSQNPRHKITKRGQNVTFRCDPISEHNRLYWYRQTLGQGPEFLTYFQNEAQLEKSRLLSDRFSAERPKGSFSTLEIQRTEQGDSAMYLCASSLAGGSHGYTFGSGTRLTVV.

Notes on this clone: In the same sample, other DNA sequences code for this CDR3. The chain recombines TRBV5-1 with TRBJ1-2; no firm D call. The V gene lost 0 bases and the J gene lost 2 bases, with 8 bases spanning the gap. The CDR3 has 14 residues. CDR1 and CDR2 from the germline V gene are SGHRS and YFSETQ. The CDR3 protein is CASSLGVGNYGYTF. CDR3 sequence (DNA): TGCGCCAGCAGCTTGGGGGTTGGCAACTATGGCTACACCTTC.

The J gene is TRBJ2-4, the V gene TRBV7-9; weak D call: TRBD1 (6 bases). This CDR3 is built from 16 residues. Looked up from germline, CDR1 is SEHNR and CDR2 is FQNEAQ (reference sequence). The V end was cut by 5 bases, the J end by 8 bases, with 22 bases between. CDR3 nucleotide sequence: TGTGCCAGCAGCCCAGCAGGGGACACGGTGTTGGACATTCAGTACTTC. Its translation is CASSPAGDTVLDIQYF.

The chain combines TRBV2 with TRBJ1-1; D not resolved. Trimming removed 4 bases from V and 3 bases from J, with 12 bases in between. The CDR3 covers 14 residues. In germline, CDR1 is SNHLY, CDR2 FYNNEI. CDR3 sequence reads: CASSVESWDTEAFF. CDR3 DNA sequence: TGTGCCAGCAGTGTTGAATCTTGGGACACTGAAGCTTTCTTT.

V usage is TRBV5-1 and J usage is TRBJ2-2; D remains ambiguous. V lost 0 bases and J 6 bases, leaving 9 bases between the germline ends. Per the germline V gene, CDR1 is SGHRS and CDR2 is YFSETQ. The CDR3 consists of 14 residues. CDR3 residues: CASSLDSLAGELFF. The CDR3 nucleotides read TGCGCCAGCAGCTTGGACAGCTTGGCCGGGGAGCTGTTTTTT.

The V gene is TRBV11-3, the J gene TRBJ2-5; 8 bases align to TRBD2. This CDR3 has 17 amino acids. Per the germline V gene, CDR1 is SGHNT and CDR2 is YENEEA. V shed 5 bases and J 1 base; nucleotides not matched to a gene: 12. CDR3 protein: CASSQGWTSSPQETQYF. The CDR3 bases are TGTGCCAGCAGCCAGGGATGGACTAGCTCTCCCCAAGAGACCCAGTACTTC.

This chain uses TRBV28 with TRBJ2-3; 8 bases are shared with TRBD1. Germline V CDR1 and CDR2: MDHEN, SYDVKM. The length of the CDR3 is 15 residues. The J segment lost 3 bases and the V segment lost 7 bases, leaving 9 bases of the junction unmatched. CDR3 bases: TGTGCCAGCACTAAAAGGACAGGGCGGACAGATACGCAGTATTTT. Encoded protein: CASTKRTGRTDTQYF.

This clone has only a few counts. The V gene is TRBV28, the J gene TRBJ1-1, with no clear D. This CDR3 contains 13 residues. The V gene's germline CDR1 is MDHEN and CDR2 SYDVKM. With 4 bases removed from V and 0 bases from J, the gap between germline ends came to 6 bases. CDR3 nucleotides: TGTGCCAGCAGTTCTCAGGTGAACACTGAAGCTTTCTTT. This gives the protein CASSSQVNTEAFF.

CDR3 sequence: CASSEALLIGSTYEQYF. The CDR3 DNA reads as TGTGCCAGCAGTGAAGCGCTTCTAATCGGTTCCACCTACGAGCAGTACTTC. The rearrangement joins TRBV2 to TRBJ2-7; D uncertain. The CDR3 runs to 17 residues. Germline V gives CDR1 SNHLY, CDR2 FYNNEI. Trimming pared 0 bases from V and 2 bases from J, leaving 17 bases between.

The chain links TRBV29-1 to TRBJ2-5; D is ambiguous. TRBJ2-7 explains the end of the DNA better; the J call may be wrong. CDR3 length: 12 residues. Germline V gene lookup returns CDR1 SQVTM and CDR2 ANQGSEA. The CDR3 DNA reads as TGCAGCGCCCGGACGGTCTCCTACGAGCAGTACTTC. Amino acid sequence: CSARTVSYEQYF.

The chain combines TRBV6-1 with TRBJ2-1; maybe TRBD1 (5 bases). Trimming removed 6 bases at V and 10 bases at J, with 22 bases between. The CDR3 length is 15 residues. CDR1 and CDR2 (germline): MNHNS, SASEGT. In DNA form, the CDR3 reads TGTGCCAGCAGGGATACAGGCACAGCACAATTGGAGCAGTTCTTC. It translates to CASRDTGTAQLEQFF.

Only a few counts were recorded for this clone. This chain connects TRBV6-6 to TRBJ1-1; no clear D gene. With 1 base removed from V and 7 bases from J, the gap between germline ends came to 7 bases. Germline V gene sequence: CDR1 MNHNY, CDR2 SVGAGI (reference sequence). The CDR3 is 12 residues long. The CDR3 is CASSYLQVEAFF. CDR3 in DNA: TGTGCCAGCAGTTACTTGCAGGTTGAAGCTTTCTTT.

The CDR3: CSVEELQELQFF. As DNA, the CDR3 is TGCAGCGTTGAAGAGTTACAGGAATTACAGTTCTTC. The rearrangement links TRBV29-1 to TRBJ2-1; possible D gene TRBD1, 5 bases. This CDR3 has 12 amino acids. V lost 0 bases and J 13 bases, leaving 13 bases between the germline ends. Germline values: CDR1 SQVTM, CDR2 ANQGSEA.

The rearrangement uses TRBV6-1 and TRBJ2-7; perhaps TRBD2 as D (6 bases). This CDR3 region has 15 residues. The V gene's germline CDR1 is MNHNS and CDR2 SASEGT. V was trimmed by 0 bases and J by 3 bases, leaving 12 bases between them. The CDR3 bases are TGTGCCAGCAGTGAAGCAGCTAGCGAGTTCTACGAGCAGTACTTC. Protein sequence: CASSEAASEFYEQYF.

The rearrangement links TRBV19 to TRBJ1-1, with D perhaps TRBD1 (5 bases). Per germline, CDR1 LNHDA and CDR2 SQIVND (reference sequence). This CDR3 comprises 13 residues. Trimming cost V 7 bases and J 4 bases, with 13 bases left between them. CDR3 sequence (DNA): TGTGCCAGTACTTGGGGGGTCGGCACTGAAGCTTTCTTT. Translating it yields CASTWGVGTEAFF.

There are a few counts of this clone. The chain carries TRBV28 and TRBJ1-2; TRBD1 matches 7 bases. Trimming removed 1 base from V and 6 bases from J; junction bases left unmatched: 8. CDR3 length equals 15 residues. Germline CDR1 and CDR2: MDHEN and SYDVKM. CDR3 amino acids: CASSLFHRGGNGYTF. The CDR3, as DNA: TGTGCCAGCAGTTTATTCCACAGGGGAGGGAATGGCTACACCTTC.

The gene calls are TRBV28 and TRBJ1-4, with a tentative D call TRBD1 (5 bases). The CDR3 consists of 14 residues. Germline CDR1 is MDHEN and CDR2 is SYDVKM. V was shortened by 5 bases and J by 7 bases, with 14 bases between the two germline ends. CDR3 DNA sequence: TGTGCCAGCAGTGGGGGGACGGAGAGTGAAAAACTGTTTTTT. This gives the protein CASSGGTESEKLFF.

The chain is built from TRBV10-1 and TRBJ2-2, with D possibly being TRBD1 (6 bases). Trimming took off 4 bases at V and 6 bases at J, with 15 bases between the two ends. CDR1 and CDR2 from the germline V gene are WNHNN and SYGVQD (reference sequence). The CDR3 has 15 residues. The CDR3 bases are TGCGCCAGCAGTGGGGGGCCGGGTAGGGCCGGGGAGCTGTTTTTT. This encodes CASSGGPGRAGELFF.

This clone was recorded at least ten times. This chain links TRBV2 with TRBJ2-2; 12 bases fit TRBD1. The CDR3 contains 16 residues. Trimming at V came to 5 bases and at J to 6 bases, leaving 7 bases not matched to a gene. Germline CDR1 is SNHLY and CDR2 is FYNNEI. The CDR3 sequence: CASSREGQGASGELFF. CDR3 nucleotide sequence: TGTGCCAGCAGTCGGGAGGGACAGGGGGCCTCCGGGGAGCTGTTTTTT.

This clone is a singleton in its sample. The rearrangement uses TRBV5-4 and TRBJ2-7; 9 nucleotides line up with TRBD1. The CDR3 has 15 amino acids. CDR1 and CDR2 from the germline V gene are SGHNT and YYREEE (reference sequence). The V segment lost 4 bases and the J segment 0 bases; nucleotides outside the gene matches: 5. The CDR3 DNA follows: TGTGCCAGCAGCATCGACAGGGGGAGCTCCTACGAGCAGTACTTC. This codes for CASSIDRGSSYEQYF.